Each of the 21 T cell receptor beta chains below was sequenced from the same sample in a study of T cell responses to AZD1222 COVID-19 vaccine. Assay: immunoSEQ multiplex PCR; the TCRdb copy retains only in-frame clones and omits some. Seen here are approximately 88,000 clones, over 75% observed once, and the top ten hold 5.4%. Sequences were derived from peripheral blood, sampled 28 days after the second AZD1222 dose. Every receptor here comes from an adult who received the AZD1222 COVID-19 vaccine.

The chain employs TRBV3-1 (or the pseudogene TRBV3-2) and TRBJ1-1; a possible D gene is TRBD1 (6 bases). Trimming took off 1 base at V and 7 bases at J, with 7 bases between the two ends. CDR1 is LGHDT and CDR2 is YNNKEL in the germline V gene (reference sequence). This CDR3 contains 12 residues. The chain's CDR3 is CASSQGQVEAFF. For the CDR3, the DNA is TGTGCCAGCAGCCAAGGACAGGTTGAAGCTTTCTTT.

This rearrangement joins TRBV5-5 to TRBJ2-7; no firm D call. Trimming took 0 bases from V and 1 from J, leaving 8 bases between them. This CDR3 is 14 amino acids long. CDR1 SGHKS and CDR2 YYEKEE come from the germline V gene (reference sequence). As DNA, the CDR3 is TGTGCCAGCAGCTTGGCAGTCCGTTCCTACGAGCAGTACTTC. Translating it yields CASSLAVRSYEQYF.

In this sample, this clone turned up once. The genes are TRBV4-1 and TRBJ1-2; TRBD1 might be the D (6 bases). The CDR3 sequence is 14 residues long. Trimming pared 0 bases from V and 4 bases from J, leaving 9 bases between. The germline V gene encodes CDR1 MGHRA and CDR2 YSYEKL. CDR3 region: CASSQDQGLYGYTF. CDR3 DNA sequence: TGCGCCAGCAGCCAAGATCAGGGGCTCTATGGCTACACCTTC.

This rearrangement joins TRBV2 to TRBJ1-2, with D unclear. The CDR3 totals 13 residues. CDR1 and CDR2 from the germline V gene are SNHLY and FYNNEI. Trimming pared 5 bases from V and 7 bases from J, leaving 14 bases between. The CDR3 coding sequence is TGTGCCAGCAGTTACTCCGGGGAGGTTGGCTACACCTTC. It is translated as CASSYSGEVGYTF.

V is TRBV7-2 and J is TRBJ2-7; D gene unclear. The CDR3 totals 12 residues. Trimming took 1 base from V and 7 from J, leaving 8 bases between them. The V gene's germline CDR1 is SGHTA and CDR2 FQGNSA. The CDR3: CASSLGQKEQYF. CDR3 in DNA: TGTGCCAGCAGCTTAGGCCAAAAGGAGCAGTACTTC.

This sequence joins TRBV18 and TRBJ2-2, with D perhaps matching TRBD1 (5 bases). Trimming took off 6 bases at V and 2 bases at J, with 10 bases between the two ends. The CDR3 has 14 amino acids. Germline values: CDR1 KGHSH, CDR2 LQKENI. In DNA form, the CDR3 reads TGTGCCAGCTCGGCAGGGCTAAACACCGGGGAGCTGTTTTTT. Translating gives CASSAGLNTGELFF.

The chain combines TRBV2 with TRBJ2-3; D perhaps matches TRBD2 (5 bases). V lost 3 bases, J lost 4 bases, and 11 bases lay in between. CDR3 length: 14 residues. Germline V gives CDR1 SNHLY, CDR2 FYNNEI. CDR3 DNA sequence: TGTGCCAGCAGTGATAGACGGGGTGCAGATACGCAGTATTTT. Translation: CASSDRRGADTQYF.

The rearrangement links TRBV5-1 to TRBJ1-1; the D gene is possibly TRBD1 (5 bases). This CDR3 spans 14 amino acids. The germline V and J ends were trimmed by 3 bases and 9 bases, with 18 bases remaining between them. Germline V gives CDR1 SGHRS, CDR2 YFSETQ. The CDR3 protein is CASSSEGTGPQAFF. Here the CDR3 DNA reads TGCGCCAGCAGCTCGGAAGGGACGGGGCCCCAAGCTTTCTTT.

The CDR3 protein is CASSPGTASNQPQHF. CDR3 DNA sequence: TGTGCCAGCAGCCCCGGGACGGCTAGCAATCAGCCCCAGCATTTT. The rearrangement uses TRBV7-8 and TRBJ1-5; maybe TRBD1 (5 bases). V lost 5 bases to trimming and J lost 0 bases, with 11 bases between them. The V gene's germline CDR1 is SGHVS and CDR2 FQNEAQ. The CDR3 contains 15 residues.

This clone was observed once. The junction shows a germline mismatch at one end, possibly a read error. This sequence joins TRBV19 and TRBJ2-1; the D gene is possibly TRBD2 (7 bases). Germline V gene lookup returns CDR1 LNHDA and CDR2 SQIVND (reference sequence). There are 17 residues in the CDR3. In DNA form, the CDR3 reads TGTGCCATTAGTATATATCTATCGACAGGAGGGGGGGGTGAGCAGTTCTTC. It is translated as CAISIYLSTGGGGEQFF.

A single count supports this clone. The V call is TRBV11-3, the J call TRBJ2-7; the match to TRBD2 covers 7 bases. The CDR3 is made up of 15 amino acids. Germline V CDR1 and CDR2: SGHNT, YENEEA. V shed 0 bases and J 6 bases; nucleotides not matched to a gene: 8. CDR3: CASSLDGRAVSEQYF. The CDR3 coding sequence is TGTGCCAGCAGCTTAGATGGGAGGGCGGTGAGCGAGCAGTACTTC.

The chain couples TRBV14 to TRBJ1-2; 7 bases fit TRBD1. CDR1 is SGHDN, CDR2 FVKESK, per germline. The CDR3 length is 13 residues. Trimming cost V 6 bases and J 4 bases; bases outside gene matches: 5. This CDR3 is CASSLQGIYGYTF. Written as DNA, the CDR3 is TGTGCCAGCAGTTTACAGGGGATCTATGGCTACACCTTC.

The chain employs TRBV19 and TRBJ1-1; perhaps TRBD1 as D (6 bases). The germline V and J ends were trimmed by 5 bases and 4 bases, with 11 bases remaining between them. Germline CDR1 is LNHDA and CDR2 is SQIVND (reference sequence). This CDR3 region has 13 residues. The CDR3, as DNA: TGTGCCAGTAGTGTAAACAGGGCCACTGAAGCTTTCTTT. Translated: CASSVNRATEAFF.

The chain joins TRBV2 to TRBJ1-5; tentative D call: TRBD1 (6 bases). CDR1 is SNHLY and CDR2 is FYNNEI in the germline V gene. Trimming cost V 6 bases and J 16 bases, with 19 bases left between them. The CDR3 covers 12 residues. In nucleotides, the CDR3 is TGTGCCAGCAGCCTAGGACAGTCCCACCCCCATTTT. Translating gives CASSLGQSHPHF.

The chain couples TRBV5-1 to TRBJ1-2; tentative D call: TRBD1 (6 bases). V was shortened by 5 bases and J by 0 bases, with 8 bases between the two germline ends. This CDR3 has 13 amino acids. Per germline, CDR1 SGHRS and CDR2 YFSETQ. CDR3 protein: CASREGANYGYTF. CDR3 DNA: TGCGCCAGCAGAGAGGGGGCTAACTATGGCTACACCTTC.

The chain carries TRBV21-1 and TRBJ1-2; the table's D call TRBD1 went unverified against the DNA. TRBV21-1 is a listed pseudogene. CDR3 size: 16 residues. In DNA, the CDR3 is TGTGCCAGCACCCACAGGGGGCCGACTTCTAACTATGGCTACACCTTC. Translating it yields CASTHRGPTSNYGYTF.

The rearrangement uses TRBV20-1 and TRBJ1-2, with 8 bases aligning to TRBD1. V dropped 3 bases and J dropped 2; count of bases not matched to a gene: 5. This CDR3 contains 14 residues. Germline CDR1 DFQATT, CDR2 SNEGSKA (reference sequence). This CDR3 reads CSASVQGGNYGYTF. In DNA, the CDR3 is TGCAGTGCTAGTGTACAGGGGGGGAACTATGGCTACACCTTC.

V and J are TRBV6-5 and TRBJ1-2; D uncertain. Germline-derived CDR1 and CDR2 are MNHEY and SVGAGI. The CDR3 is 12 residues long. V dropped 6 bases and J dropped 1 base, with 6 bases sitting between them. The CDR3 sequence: CASSPFNYGYTF. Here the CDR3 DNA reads TGTGCCAGCAGCCCATTTAACTATGGCTACACCTTC.

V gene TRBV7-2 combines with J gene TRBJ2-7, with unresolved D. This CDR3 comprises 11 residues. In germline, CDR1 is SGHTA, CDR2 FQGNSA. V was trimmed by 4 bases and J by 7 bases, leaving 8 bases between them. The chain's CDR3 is CASSSSWEQYF. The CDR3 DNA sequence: TGTGCCAGCAGCTCCTCCTGGGAGCAGTACTTC.

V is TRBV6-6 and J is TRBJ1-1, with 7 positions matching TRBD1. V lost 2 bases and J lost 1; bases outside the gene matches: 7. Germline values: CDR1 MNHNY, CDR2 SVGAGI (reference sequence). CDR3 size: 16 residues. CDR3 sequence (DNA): TGTGCCAGCAGTTACCGCGGACAGGATAGGAACACTGAAGCTTTCTTT. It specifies CASSYRGQDRNTEAFF.

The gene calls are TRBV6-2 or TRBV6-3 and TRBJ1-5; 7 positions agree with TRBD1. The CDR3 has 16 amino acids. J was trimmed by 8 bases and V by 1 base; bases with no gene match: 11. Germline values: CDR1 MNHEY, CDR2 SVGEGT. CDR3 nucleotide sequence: TGTGCCAGCAGTTACTGGGAGGGGGCGTCAGTTAAGCCCCAGCATTTT. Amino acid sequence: CASSYWEGASVKPQHF.